These 2 T cell receptor beta chains originate from one sample sequenced in a study of patients and donors after allogeneic stem cell transplantation. TCRdb re-called the RT-PCR reads with MiXCR, one entry per CDR3 protein. The sample lists approximately 220,000 distinct CDR3 sequences, over 30% occurring once. The sample comprised blood, either unsorted or a sorted T cell fraction (not recorded which). The origin of the receptors is a human donor who was either an allogeneic HSCT recipient or a stem cell or donor lymphocyte infusion donor (not recorded which). It is not recorded whose cells these are; they may come from a transplant donor.

The chain carries TRBV6-5 and TRBJ1-1; D gene unclear. V lost 3 bases and J lost 5, with 10 bases in between. The CDR3 runs 13 residues. Germline V gene data show CDR1 as MNHEY and CDR2 as SVGAGI. The CDR3 reads CASSYYRGTEAFF. DNA of the CDR3: TGTGCCAGCAGTTATTACCGGGGAACTGAAGCTTTCTTT.

There are a few counts of this clonotype. J is TRBJ1-2 and V is TRBV18, with D possibly TRBD1 on 6 matching bases. The CDR3 is 13 amino acids. Per the germline V gene, CDR1 is KGHSH and CDR2 is LQKENI. V dropped 4 bases and J dropped 9 bases, with 15 bases sitting between them. DNA of the CDR3: TGTGCCAGCTCACGGAACCGGGACATCAGCTACACCTTC. Translating gives CASSRNRDISYTF.